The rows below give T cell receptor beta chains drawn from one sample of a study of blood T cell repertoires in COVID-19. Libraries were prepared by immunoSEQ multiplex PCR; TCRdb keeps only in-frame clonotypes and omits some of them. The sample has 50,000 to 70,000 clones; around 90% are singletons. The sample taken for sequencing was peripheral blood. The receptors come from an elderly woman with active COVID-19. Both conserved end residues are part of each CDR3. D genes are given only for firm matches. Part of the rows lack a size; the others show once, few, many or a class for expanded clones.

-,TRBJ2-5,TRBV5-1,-,CASSPTEPQETQYF,TGCGCCAGCAGCCCGACTGAACCCCAAGAGACCCAGTACTTC
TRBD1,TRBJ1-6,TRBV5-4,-,CASSPGRDRAHSPLHF,TGTGCCAGCAGCCCAGGCCGGGACAGGGCGCATTCACCCCTCCACTTT
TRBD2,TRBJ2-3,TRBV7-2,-,CASSSGVAGGDTQYF,TGTGCCAGCAGCTCGGGCGTAGCGGGGGGAGATACGCAGTATTTT
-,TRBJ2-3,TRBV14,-,CASSHPGGTQYF,TGTGCCAGCAGCCATCCCGGAGGTACGCAGTATTTT
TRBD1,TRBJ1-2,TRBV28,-,CASSRDRGFYGYTF,TGTGCCAGCAGTCGGGACAGGGGTTTCTATGGCTACACCTTC
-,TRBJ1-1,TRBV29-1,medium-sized,CSVDIQGIGTEAFF,TGCAGCGTTGATATCCAGGGGATAGGCACTGAAGCTTTCTTT
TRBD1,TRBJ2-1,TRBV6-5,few,CASKYRDRGLYEQFF,TGTGCCAGCAAGTACCGGGACAGGGGTCTTTACGAGCAGTTCTTC
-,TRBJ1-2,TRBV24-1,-,CATSDVRSNYGYTF,TGTGCCACCAGTGACGTCAGATCTAACTATGGCTACACCTTC
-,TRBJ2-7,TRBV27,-,CASSPGPGQDYEQYF,TGTGCCAGCAGCCCCGGTCCGGGACAAGATTACGAGCAGTACTTC
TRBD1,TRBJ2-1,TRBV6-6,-,CASSRNRGDYEQFF,TGTGCCAGCAGCCGGAACAGGGGAGATTATGAGCAGTTCTTC
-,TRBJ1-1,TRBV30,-,CAWSRRGKNTEAFF,TGTGCCTGGAGTCGGAGGGGAAAGAACACTGAAGCTTTCTTT
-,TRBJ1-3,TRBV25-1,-,CASSEEGGTPGNTIYF,TGTGCCAGCAGTGAAGAGGGAGGGACTCCTGGAAACACCATATATTTT
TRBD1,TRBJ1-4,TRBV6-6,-,CASSPTGTGLEKLFF,TGTGCCAGCAGCCCAACCGGGACAGGGTTAGAAAAACTGTTTTTT
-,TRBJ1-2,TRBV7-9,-,CASSLSGYGYTF,TGTGCCAGCAGCTTATCGGGCTATGGCTACACCTTC
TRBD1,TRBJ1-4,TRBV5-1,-,CASSSDQGENEKLFF,TGCGCCAGCAGCTCGGACCAGGGGGAGAATGAAAAACTGTTTTTT
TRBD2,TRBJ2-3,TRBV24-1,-,CATIKEAGDDGGTDTQYF,TGTGCCACCATCAAAGAAGCGGGAGATGACGGAGGCACAGATACGCAGTATTTT
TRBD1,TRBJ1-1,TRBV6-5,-,CASKDRVNTEAFF,TGTGCCAGCAAGGACAGGGTGAACACTGAAGCTTTCTTT
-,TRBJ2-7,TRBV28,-,CASRNSVSYEQYF,TGTGCCAGCAGGAACAGTGTTTCCTACGAGCAGTACTTC
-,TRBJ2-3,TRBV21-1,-,CASKDRGLNTDTQYF,TGTGCCAGCAAGGACAGGGGGCTGAACACAGATACGCAGTATTTT
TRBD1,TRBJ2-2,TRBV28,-,CASRGQGWAGELFF,TGTGCCAGCAGGGGACAGGGGTGGGCCGGGGAGCTGTTTTTT
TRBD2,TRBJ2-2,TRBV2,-,CASSGTSGNTGELFF,TGTGCCAGCAGTGGGACTAGCGGTAACACCGGGGAGCTGTTTTTT
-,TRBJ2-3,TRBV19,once,CASSIWTTGAADTQYF,TGTGCCAGTAGTATTTGGACTACAGGGGCCGCAGATACGCAGTATTTT
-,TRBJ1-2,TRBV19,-,CASSIGIQGYGYTF,TGTGCCAGTAGTATAGGAATACAGGGCTATGGCTACACCTTC
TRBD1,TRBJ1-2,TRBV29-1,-,CSVEGTGPHGYTF,TGCAGCGTTGAAGGGACAGGGCCCCATGGCTACACCTTC
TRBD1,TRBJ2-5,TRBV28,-,CASIPSGTGGETQYF,TGTGCCAGCATCCCTTCCGGGACAGGGGGGGAGACCCAGTACTTC
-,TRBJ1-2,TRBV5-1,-,CASSPAGDYGYTF,TGCGCCAGCAGCCCAGCAGGGGACTATGGCTACACCTTC
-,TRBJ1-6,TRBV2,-,CASSDSRLGGASYNSPLHF,TGTGCCAGCAGTGATTCGCGCCTAGGCGGTGCCTCCTATAATTCACCCCTCCACTTT
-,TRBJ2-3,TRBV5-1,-,CASSLEGASADTQYF,TGCGCCAGCAGCTTGGAGGGGGCTAGCGCAGATACGCAGTATTTT
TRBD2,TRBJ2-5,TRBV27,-,CASSLRLAGTKQETQYF,TGTGCCAGCAGTTTAAGACTAGCGGGGACGAAACAAGAGACCCAGTACTTC
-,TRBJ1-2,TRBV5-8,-,CASSRREGLGYTF,TGTGCCAGCAGTCGGCGGGAGGGCCTTGGCTACACCTTC
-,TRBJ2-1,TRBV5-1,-,CASSLGVVSGEQFF,TGCGCCAGCAGCTTGGGAGTGGTAAGCGGTGAGCAGTTCTTC
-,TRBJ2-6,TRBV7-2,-,CASSLAEGAPSGANVLTF,TGTGCCAGCAGCTTAGCGGAGGGGGCCCCTTCTGGGGCCAACGTCCTGACTTTC
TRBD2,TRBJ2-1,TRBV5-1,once,CASSRRLAASYNEQFF,TGCGCCAGCAGCCGCCGACTAGCGGCCTCCTACAATGAGCAGTTCTTC